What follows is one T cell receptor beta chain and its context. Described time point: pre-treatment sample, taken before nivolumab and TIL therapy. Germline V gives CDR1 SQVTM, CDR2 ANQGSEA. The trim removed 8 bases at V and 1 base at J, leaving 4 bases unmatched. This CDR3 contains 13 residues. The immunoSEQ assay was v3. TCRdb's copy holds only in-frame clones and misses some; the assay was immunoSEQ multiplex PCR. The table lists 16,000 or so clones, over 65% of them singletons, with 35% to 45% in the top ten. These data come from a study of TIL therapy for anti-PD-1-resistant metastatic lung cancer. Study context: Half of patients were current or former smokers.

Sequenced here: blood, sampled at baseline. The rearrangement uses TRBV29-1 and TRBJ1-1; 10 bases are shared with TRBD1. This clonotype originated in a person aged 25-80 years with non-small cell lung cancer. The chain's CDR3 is CSSRTGGNTEAFF. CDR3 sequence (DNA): TGCAGCTCCAGGACAGGGGGGAACACTGAAGCTTTCTTT. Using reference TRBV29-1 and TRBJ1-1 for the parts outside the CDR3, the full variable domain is SAVISQKPSRDICQRGTSLTIQCQVDSQVTMMFWYRQQPGQSLTLIATANQGSEATYESGFVIDKFPISRPNLTFSTLTVSNMSPEDSSIYLCSSRTGGNTEAFFGQGTRLTVV.